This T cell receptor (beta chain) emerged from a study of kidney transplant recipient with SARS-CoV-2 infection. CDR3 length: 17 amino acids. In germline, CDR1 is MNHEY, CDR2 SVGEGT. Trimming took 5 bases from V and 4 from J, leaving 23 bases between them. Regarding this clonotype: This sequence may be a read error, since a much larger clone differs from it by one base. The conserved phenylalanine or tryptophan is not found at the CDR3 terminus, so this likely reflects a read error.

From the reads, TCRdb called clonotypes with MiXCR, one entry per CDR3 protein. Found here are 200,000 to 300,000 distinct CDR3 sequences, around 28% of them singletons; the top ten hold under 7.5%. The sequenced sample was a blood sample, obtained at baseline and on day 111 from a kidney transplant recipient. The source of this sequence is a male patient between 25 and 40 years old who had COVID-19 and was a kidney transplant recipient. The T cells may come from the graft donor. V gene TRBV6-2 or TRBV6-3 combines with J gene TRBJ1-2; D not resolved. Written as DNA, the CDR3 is TGTGCCAGCAGTAAAAACAACTGCATCGGAAAGACCTATGGCTACACCCTC. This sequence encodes CASSKNNCIGKTYGYTL.